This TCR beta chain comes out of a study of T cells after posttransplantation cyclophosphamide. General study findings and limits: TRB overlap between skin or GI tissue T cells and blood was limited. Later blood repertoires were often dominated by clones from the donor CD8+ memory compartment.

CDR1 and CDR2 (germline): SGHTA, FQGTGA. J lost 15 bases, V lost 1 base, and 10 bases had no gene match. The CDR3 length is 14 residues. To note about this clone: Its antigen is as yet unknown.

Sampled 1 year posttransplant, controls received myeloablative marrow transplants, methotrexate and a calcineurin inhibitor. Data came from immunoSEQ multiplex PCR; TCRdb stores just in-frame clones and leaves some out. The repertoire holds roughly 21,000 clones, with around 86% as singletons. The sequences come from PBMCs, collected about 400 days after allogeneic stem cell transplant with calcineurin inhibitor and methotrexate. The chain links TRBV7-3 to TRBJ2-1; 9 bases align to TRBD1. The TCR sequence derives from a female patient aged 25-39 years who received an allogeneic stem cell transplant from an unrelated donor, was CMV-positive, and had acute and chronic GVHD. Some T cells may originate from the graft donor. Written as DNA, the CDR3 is TGTGCCAGCAGCTTAATACCCGGGACAGGGCAACCGTTCTTC. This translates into CASSLIPGTGQPFF. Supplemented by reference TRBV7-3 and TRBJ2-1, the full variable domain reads GAGVSQTPSNKVTEKGKYVELRCDPISGHTALYWYRQSLGQGPEFLIYFQGTGAADDSGLPNDRFFAVRPEGSVSTLKIQRTERGDSAVYLCASSLIPGTGQPFFGPGTRLTVL.